One and the same sample provided the 6 T cell receptor beta chains below, sequenced in a study of cytomegalovirus exposure and HLA in healthy donors. The primer mix had 60 Vbeta and 13 Jbeta primers. The assay was immunoSEQ multiplex PCR, and TCRdb's table has in-frame clones only and misses some. Found here are some 94,000 clones, around 77% of them singletons; the top ten hold roughly 3.2%. The sequenced material came from PBMCs. Source of these receptors: a man in his forties or fifties in good health and CMV-seronegative.

The chain joins TRBV6-5 to TRBJ2-1, with 8 bases fitting TRBD1. CDR1 is MNHEY and CDR2 is SVGAGI in the germline V gene. The CDR3 spans 14 residues. V shed 8 bases, J shed 6 bases, and the junction held 9 bases outside the gene matches. CDR3 loop: CASSRRGPSNEQFF. The CDR3 nucleotides read TGTGCCAGCTCTCGCAGGGGGCCCTCCAATGAGCAGTTCTTC.

A few counts support this clone. The chain uses TRBV19 and TRBJ1-1; weak D call: TRBD1 (6 bases). V was shortened by 0 bases and J by 8 bases, with 13 bases between the two germline ends. CDR3 size: 14 residues. The germline CDR1 and CDR2 sequences are LNHDA and SQIVND (reference sequence). The CDR3 DNA sequence: TGTGCCAGTAGTATAGAGGATGGGGGGGGCGAAGCTTTCTTT. It is translated as CASSIEDGGGEAFF.

Here the CDR3 DNA reads TGTGCCTGGAGGGGGGACAGGGGGCTTAGCGAGCAGTACTTC. Translation gives CAWRGDRGLSEQYF. V gene TRBV30 combines with J gene TRBJ2-5, with 12 bases aligning to TRBD1. Judging by the DNA end, TRBJ2-7 fits better; the J call may be wrong. This CDR3 has 14 amino acids. The germline V gene has CDR1 GTSNPN and CDR2 SVGIG (reference sequence).

The chain recombines TRBV28 with TRBJ2-5; D is perhaps TRBD2 (6 bases). This CDR3 has 12 residues. V gave up 7 bases and J gave up 5 bases, with 11 bases separating them. Germline lookup yields CDR1 MDHEN and CDR2 SYDVKM. The CDR3 coding sequence is TGTGCCAGCAATGTTGGGACTGAGACCCAGTACTTC. Translated: CASNVGTETQYF.

This clone was recorded once. The genes are TRBV25-1 and TRBJ2-1; 8 bases agree with TRBD2. Unmatched junction bases numbered 8, after V lost 1 base and J lost 0 bases. The CDR3 is 18 residues long. Germline V lookup: CDR1 MGHDK, CDR2 SYGVNS. This CDR3 reads CASSESILAGPSYNEQFF. Written as DNA, the CDR3 is TGTGCCAGCAGTGAATCCATTTTAGCGGGACCCTCCTACAATGAGCAGTTCTTC.

The rearrangement joins TRBV29-1 to TRBJ1-2; TRBD1 agrees at 10 bases. The trim removed 1 base at V and 6 bases at J, leaving 8 bases unmatched. Germline lookup yields CDR1 SQVTM and CDR2 ANQGSEA. The CDR3 runs 15 residues. The CDR3 loop is CSVEAYRTGGNGYTF. CDR3 in DNA: TGCAGCGTTGAAGCTTACCGGACAGGGGGTAATGGCTACACCTTC.